The source of this T cell receptor beta chain is a study of blood T cell repertoires in COVID-19 (dated by TCRdb to 2019 to 2021). Background for the entire study: The collaborator samples originated in the United States, Italy and Spain and spanned the acute and convalescent phases of COVID-19. The prospective study material was composed of cDNA or gDNA derived from T cells, B-cell-depleted T cells, or PBMCs. Subjects who had been exposed to COVID-19, were actively infected with it, or had recovered from it provided the deeply sampled blood TCRbeta repertoires that made up the dataset. The repertoires were released in a freely available public database intended as a resource for research on the immune response to SARS-CoV-2. Samples were obtained from the ongoing ImmuneRACE study (first 160 participants) and from 1,254 subjects provided by 6 global collaborators. Sample metadata almost always included a de-identified subject ID, COVID-19 status, age in years and sex. Where HLA class I and class II types were available, the types were taken from metadata supplied by the sample provider, not from assay-based typing.

Samples from volunteer blood donors who had recovered from COVID-19 were contributed by a second Seattle source. Whole blood was collected in K2EDTA tubes by collaborating institutions according to the institutions' own protocols. For TCRbeta analysis, collaborators shipped samples as frozen whole blood, isolated PBMCs, or DNA extracted from either of those sample types. TCRbeta CDR3 regions were amplified from genomic DNA by means of the immunoSEQ Assay, a bias-controlled multiplex PCR. For the original study's pipeline: The number of nucleated cells in each sample was estimated by amplification of reference gene primers within the assay. To quantify the absolute abundance of each unique TCRbeta CDR3 rearrangement, sequence reads were collapsed and filtered. For each sample, productive Simpson clonality was calculated by taking the square root of Simpson's diversity index across productive rearrangements. TCRdb's version of the immuneACCESS table is confined to in-frame rearrangements and falls short of the full clone set. An unresolved V gene accounts for under half of the shortfall where checked; the remainder is of unknown origin. V, J and clone size were drawn from that table, and D and trimming were deduced from the DNA. Across this sample there are a few hundred thousand clones, with more than 75% seen only once. Roughly 6.2% of the sample belongs to the ten largest clones.

Beyond this particular receptor, the publication reports: The amount of clinical and demographic metadata varied by source and participant and was provided uncurated.

The CDR3 contains 16 residues, cysteine and phenylalanine counted. Here the CDR3 DNA is all that survives: 48 bases in frame from base 1. V trim: 6 bases; J trim: 4 bases; unmatched bases: 11. About this clone: It lacks a known antigen. No per-base quality is available; no much larger clone lies one base away.

Sequenced: peripheral blood. The chain uses TRBV6-7 and TRBJ2-2, and 7 junction bases match TRBD1. TRBV6-7 is an open reading frame, and its role is uncertain. The sequence came from a man in his 60s who had recovered from COVID-19. This receptor carries the CDR3 CASSPRQGKGTGELFF. In nucleotide form, the sequence is TGTGCCAGCAGCCCCAGACAGGGCAAGGGCACCGGGGAGCTGTTTTTT.